This passage covers 30 T cell receptor beta chains from one sample sequenced in a study of post-analysis software for immune sequencing data. Included in the TCR beta cDNA libraries were unique molecular identifiers. From the PCR reads, TCRdb called clonotypes with MiXCR, one entry per CDR3 protein. The table lists 750,000 to 950,000 distinct CDR3 sequences, 53% of them singletons. No cognate antigen is known for these TCRs. Study results and caveats: Compared with controls, patients had more of five TRBV segments, including TRBV5-6, TRBV5-1 and TRBV20-1.

Sample: blood. All receptors derive from a girl aged 10 to 17 with multiple sclerosis.

The chain has TRBV18 and TRBJ2-3; 7 nucleotides line up with TRBD1. J was trimmed by 0 bases and V by 3 bases; bases with no gene match: 6. Germline-derived CDR1 and CDR2 are KGHSH and LQKENI. This CDR3 spans 16 amino acids. CDR3 sequence: CASSPRQGGSTDTQYF. The CDR3 bases are TGTGCCAGCTCACCGAGACAGGGTGGTAGCACAGATACGCAGTATTTT.

DNA for the CDR3: TGCAGTGCTAGAGAGTGGGGGGAGCAGTACTTC. Amino acids: CSAREWGEQYF. This chain uses TRBV20-1 with TRBJ2-5; possibly TRBD2 for D (6 bases). Germline loops: CDR1 DFQATT, CDR2 SNEGSKA (reference sequence). V lost 0 bases to trimming and J lost 11 bases, with 10 bases between them. CDR3 length: 11 residues.

V and J are TRBV7-9 and TRBJ2-7, with D perhaps TRBD1 (5 bases). This CDR3 has 14 residues. Germline V gives CDR1 SEHNR, CDR2 FQNEAQ (reference sequence). The germline V and J ends were trimmed by 2 bases and 2 bases, with 10 bases remaining between them. The CDR3 reads CASSLHQGPYEQYF. The CDR3 nucleotides read TGTGCCAGCAGCTTACATCAGGGCCCCTACGAGCAGTACTTC.

In the case of this clonotype: Relative to the germline gene, one junction end is altered; a read error may explain this. CDR3 nucleotide sequence: TGCAGTGCCAGAGGGTCCCGGGAGGGCCCCTACGAGCAGTACTTC. Protein: CSARGSREGPYEQYF. This chain links TRBV20-1 with TRBJ2-7; 8 positions match TRBD2. The V gene's germline CDR1 is DFQATT and CDR2 SNEGSKA (reference sequence). The CDR3 has 15 residues.

This chain uses TRBV6-5 with TRBJ1-1; a weak D match, TRBD1 (6 bases). Germline V CDR1 and CDR2: MNHEY, SVGAGI. This CDR3 is 15 amino acids long. V shed 0 bases and J shed 4 bases, with 12 bases lying between them. CDR3 DNA sequence: TGTGCCAGCAGTTACTCTGGGAAGGGGGGCACTGAAGCTTTCTTT. This encodes CASSYSGKGGTEAFF.

The J gene is TRBJ2-1, the V gene TRBV10-1; TRBD1 aligns across 10 bases. There are 14 residues in the CDR3. The germline V gene encodes CDR1 WNHNN and CDR2 SYGVQD (reference sequence). V shed 6 bases, J shed 7 bases, and the junction held 6 bases outside the gene matches. This chain's CDR3 is CASSPWTGGNEQFF. Written as DNA, the CDR3 is TGCGCCAGCAGCCCCTGGACAGGGGGAAATGAGCAGTTCTTC.

This chain joins TRBV6-1 and TRBJ1-2, with TRBD1 matching 10 bases. J lost 3 bases, V lost 6 bases, and 4 bases had no gene match. CDR1 is MNHNS, CDR2 SASEGT, per germline. This CDR3 comprises 14 residues. DNA for the CDR3: TGTGCCAGCAGCAGACAGGGGGCAGACTATGGCTACACCTTC. Protein: CASSRQGADYGYTF.

The chain combines TRBV6-1 with TRBJ2-1, with 10 nucleotides matching TRBD2. This CDR3 has 16 residues. Germline CDR1 and CDR2: MNHNS and SASEGT. The V segment lost 6 bases and the J segment 9 bases; nucleotides outside the gene matches: 14. The DNA for the CDR3 is TGTGCCAGCAGCCATGAACTAGCGGGACCAGGGGGTGAGCAGTTCTTC. Residues: CASSHELAGPGGEQFF.

The table lists this clonotype with a few counts. The chain couples TRBV9 to TRBJ2-7, with D unresolved. CDR1 and CDR2 from the germline V gene are SGDLS and YYNGEE. Trimming took off 0 bases at V and 6 bases at J, with 19 bases between the two ends. The CDR3 extends over 16 amino acids. The CDR3: CASSVGPRATGGEQYF. DNA for the CDR3: TGTGCCAGCAGCGTAGGCCCCCGGGCCACTGGTGGCGAGCAGTACTTC.

The chain has TRBV12-3 or TRBV12-4 and TRBJ2-5; no firm D call. V was cut by 6 bases and J by 4 bases, with 12 bases left in between. This CDR3 has 13 residues. The DNA of the CDR3 is TGTGCCAGCAGACCGGGTGTTAGAGAGACCCAGTACTTC. Protein product: CASRPGVRETQYF.

The chain employs TRBV20-1 and TRBJ1-2; D uncertain. This CDR3 has 13 residues. CDR1 is DFQATT, CDR2 SNEGSKA, per germline (reference sequence). CDR3 amino acids: CSALRPPGTGYTF. DNA of the CDR3: TGCAGCGCCTTAAGACCCCCCGGAACGGGCTACACCTTC.

This rearrangement joins TRBV7-9 to TRBJ2-3; D remains unclear. This CDR3 is 13 amino acids long. Trimming took 3 bases from V and 7 from J, leaving 11 bases between them. Germline V gene sequence: CDR1 SEHNR, CDR2 FQNEAQ (reference sequence). The CDR3 nucleotides are TGTGCCAGCAGCTTCTACCCATCGAATACGCAGTATTTT. Translated: CASSFYPSNTQYF.

The chain couples TRBV12-3 or TRBV12-4 to TRBJ2-1; D is possibly TRBD2 (5 bases). The length of the CDR3 is 13 residues. V was cut by 7 bases and J by 12 bases, with 19 bases left in between. The CDR3 loop is CASTIGLGLRQFF. CDR3 DNA: TGTGCCAGCACCATAGGACTTGGACTGCGGCAGTTCTTC.

The rearrangement joins TRBV15 to TRBJ1-4; D is unresolved. Trimming shortened V by 3 bases and J by 1 base, and 9 bases separated the two germline ends. CDR1 LNHNV and CDR2 YYDKDF come from the germline V gene (reference sequence). The CDR3 runs 15 residues. The CDR3 DNA sequence: TGTGCCACCAGCAGTGGGGTTGGAACTAATGAAAAACTGTTTTTT. Amino acids: CATSSGVGTNEKLFF.

Notes on this clonotype: The conserved final phenylalanine or tryptophan is absent from the CDR3, which likely points to a read error. The chain uses TRBV4-1 and TRBJ2-1; TRBD2 matches at 10 bases. Trimming at V came to 0 bases and at J to 7 bases, leaving 12 bases not matched to a gene. CDR1 MGHRA and CDR2 YSYEKL come from the germline V gene. The CDR3 consists of 18 residues. The DNA for the CDR3 is TGCGCCAGCAGCCAAGATCAATTCGTCAGCGGGAGGGCAAATGAGCAGTTCTTA. As protein: CASSQDQFVSGRANEQFL.

This clonotype appeared a few times. The CDR3 loop is CASSLGLHNEQFF. DNA of the CDR3: TGTGCCAGCAGTTTAGGCCTGCACAATGAGCAGTTCTTC. This sequence joins TRBV27 and TRBJ2-1; D gene ambiguous. This CDR3 contains 13 residues. V dropped 2 bases and J dropped 5 bases, with 7 bases sitting between them. From germline, CDR1 is MNHEY and CDR2 SMNVEV (reference sequence).

The V call is TRBV7-8, the J call TRBJ2-1, with 8 bases that match TRBD2. Trimming removed 5 bases from V and 3 bases from J; junction bases left unmatched: 6. The length of the CDR3 is 15 residues. Germline CDR1 and CDR2: SGHVS and FQNEAQ. The CDR3 DNA follows: TGTGCCAGCAGCCCAGCGGGAGAGCGCTACAATGAGCAGTTCTTC. It encodes CASSPAGERYNEQFF.

The chain is built from TRBV10-2 and TRBJ2-7; the match to TRBD1 covers 11 bases. CDR1 and CDR2 (germline): WSHSY, SAAADI. V shed 7 bases and J 7 bases; nucleotides not matched to a gene: 12. This CDR3 spans 15 amino acids. This CDR3 is CASMRTGGTYNEQYF. CDR3 nucleotide sequence: TGCGCCAGCATGAGGACAGGGGGCACCTACAATGAGCAGTACTTC.

V gene TRBV29-1 combines with J gene TRBJ2-4; TRBD1 agrees at 7 bases. Germline V gene sequence: CDR1 SQVTM, CDR2 ANQGSEA. This CDR3 has 12 amino acids. V shed 7 bases and J 9 bases; nucleotides not matched to a gene: 9. CDR3 region: CSAGQVGGIQYF. In nucleotides, the CDR3 is TGCAGCGCAGGACAGGTTGGAGGCATTCAGTACTTC.

This clonotype has only a few counts. CDR3 sequence (DNA): TGCAGTGTTTCCTCCCAAGAGACCCAGTACTTC. Its protein is CSVSSQETQYF. J is TRBJ2-5 and V is TRBV20-1; D not resolved. Germline V gene lookup returns CDR1 DFQATT and CDR2 SNEGSKA (reference sequence). The CDR3 is 11 amino acids. Trimming cost V 7 bases and J 1 base, with 7 bases left between them.

The V call is TRBV10-3, the J call TRBJ2-1; D not resolved. Trimming stripped 2 bases from V and 2 bases from J, with 10 bases between. CDR1 ENHRY and CDR2 SYGVKD come from the germline V gene. This CDR3 contains 15 residues. The CDR3 DNA reads as TGTGCCATCAGTGAGGGTCCGTTGACCTACAATGAGCAGTTCTTC. Translating it yields CAISEGPLTYNEQFF.

In its sample, this clonotype was seen a few times. This chain uses TRBV7-8 with TRBJ1-4; D not resolved. V shed 5 bases and J shed 4 bases, with 20 bases lying between them. Germline V gene sequence: CDR1 SGHVS, CDR2 FQNEAQ. The CDR3 is 17 amino acids. DNA for the CDR3: TGTGCCAGCAGCCCCTCGAGGAGCCCCCCCAATAATGAAAAACTGTTTTTT. Translated: CASSPSRSPPNNEKLFF. Supplemented by reference TRBV7-8 and TRBJ1-4, the full variable domain reads GAGVSQSPRYKVAKRGQDVALRCDPISGHVSLFWYQQALGQGPEFLTYFQNEAQLDKSGLPSDRFFAERPEGSVSTLKIQRTQQEDSAVYLCASSPSRSPPNNEKLFFGSGTQLSVL.

The V gene is TRBV7-6, the J gene TRBJ2-1; D is uncertain. CDR3 length equals 17 residues. Germline V gene lookup returns CDR1 SGHVS and CDR2 FNYEAQ. Trimming stripped 1 base from V and 4 bases from J, with 17 bases between. The CDR3 sequence is CASSLGWVPTVYNEQFF. In DNA form, the CDR3 reads TGTGCCAGCAGCTTAGGGTGGGTCCCGACGGTATACAATGAGCAGTTCTTC.

The table lists this clonotype with a count of one. This sequence joins TRBV20-1 and TRBJ2-2, with D hard to call. The CDR3 sequence is 15 residues long. Germline V gene sequence: CDR1 DFQATT, CDR2 SNEGSKA (reference sequence). DNA for the CDR3: TGCAGCACCGCGGTTTTGAAGGGGAACACCGGGGAGCTGTTTTTT. Protein sequence: CSTAVLKGNTGELFF.

This clonotype came up a few times. V is TRBV6-5 and J is TRBJ1-6, with TRBD1 as a possible D gene (5 bases). The germline V gene has CDR1 MNHEY and CDR2 SVGAGI. CDR3 length equals 14 residues. The V end lost 2 bases, the J end lost 5 bases, and 7 bases lay between the germline ends. The CDR3 spells CASSYTGHNSPLHF. In DNA, the CDR3 is TGTGCCAGCAGTTACACAGGACATAATTCACCCCTCCACTTT.

The chain combines TRBV19 with TRBJ2-1, with D perhaps given as TRBD1 or TRBD2 (5 bases each). CDR1 is LNHDA and CDR2 is SQIVND in the germline V gene (reference sequence). Trimming left V 0 bases short and J 6 bases short, with 12 bases between. The CDR3 runs to 15 residues. CDR3 sequence reads: CASSIDGSGGNEQFF. The DNA of the CDR3 is TGTGCCAGTAGTATAGATGGGTCTGGGGGCAATGAGCAGTTCTTC.

This clonotype showed up just a few times. This chain uses TRBV27 with TRBJ1-5; D unresolved. In germline, CDR1 is MNHEY, CDR2 SMNVEV (reference sequence). Trimming left V 5 bases short and J 0 bases short, with 11 bases between. The CDR3 extends over 15 amino acids. CDR3 sequence reads: CASSPDSRSNQPQHF. In DNA form, the CDR3 reads TGTGCCAGCAGTCCAGACTCCCGTAGCAATCAGCCCCAGCATTTT.

There are many counts of this clonotype. The junction shows a germline mismatch at one end, possibly a read error. The chain employs TRBV5-1 and TRBJ2-5; D perhaps matches TRBD1 (5 bases). The CDR3 runs 13 residues. CDR1 SGHRS and CDR2 YFSETQ come from the germline V gene. The CDR3 sequence is CASSLVGEETQYF. Here the CDR3 DNA reads TGTGCCAGCAGTTTGGTAGGGGAAGAGACCCAGTACTTC.

The gene calls are TRBV7-3 and TRBJ1-2; D not resolved. Germline assignment: CDR1 SGHTA and CDR2 FQGTGA. Trimming stripped 6 bases from V and 5 bases from J, with 13 bases between. This CDR3 has 13 amino acids. CDR3 amino acids: CASRPRSGYGYTF. The CDR3 DNA sequence: TGTGCCAGCAGGCCCAGGTCGGGATATGGCTACACCTTC.

This sequence joins TRBV7-8 and TRBJ2-7; 7 nucleotides line up with TRBD2. CDR1 SGHVS and CDR2 FQNEAQ come from the germline V gene. V was clipped by 5 bases and J by 2 bases; unmatched bases: 15. CDR3 size: 17 residues. CDR3 nucleotides: TGTGCCAGCAGCCCATCCCCCCCTAGCGGATTAACCTACGAGCAGTACTTC. It yields the protein CASSPSPPSGLTYEQYF.